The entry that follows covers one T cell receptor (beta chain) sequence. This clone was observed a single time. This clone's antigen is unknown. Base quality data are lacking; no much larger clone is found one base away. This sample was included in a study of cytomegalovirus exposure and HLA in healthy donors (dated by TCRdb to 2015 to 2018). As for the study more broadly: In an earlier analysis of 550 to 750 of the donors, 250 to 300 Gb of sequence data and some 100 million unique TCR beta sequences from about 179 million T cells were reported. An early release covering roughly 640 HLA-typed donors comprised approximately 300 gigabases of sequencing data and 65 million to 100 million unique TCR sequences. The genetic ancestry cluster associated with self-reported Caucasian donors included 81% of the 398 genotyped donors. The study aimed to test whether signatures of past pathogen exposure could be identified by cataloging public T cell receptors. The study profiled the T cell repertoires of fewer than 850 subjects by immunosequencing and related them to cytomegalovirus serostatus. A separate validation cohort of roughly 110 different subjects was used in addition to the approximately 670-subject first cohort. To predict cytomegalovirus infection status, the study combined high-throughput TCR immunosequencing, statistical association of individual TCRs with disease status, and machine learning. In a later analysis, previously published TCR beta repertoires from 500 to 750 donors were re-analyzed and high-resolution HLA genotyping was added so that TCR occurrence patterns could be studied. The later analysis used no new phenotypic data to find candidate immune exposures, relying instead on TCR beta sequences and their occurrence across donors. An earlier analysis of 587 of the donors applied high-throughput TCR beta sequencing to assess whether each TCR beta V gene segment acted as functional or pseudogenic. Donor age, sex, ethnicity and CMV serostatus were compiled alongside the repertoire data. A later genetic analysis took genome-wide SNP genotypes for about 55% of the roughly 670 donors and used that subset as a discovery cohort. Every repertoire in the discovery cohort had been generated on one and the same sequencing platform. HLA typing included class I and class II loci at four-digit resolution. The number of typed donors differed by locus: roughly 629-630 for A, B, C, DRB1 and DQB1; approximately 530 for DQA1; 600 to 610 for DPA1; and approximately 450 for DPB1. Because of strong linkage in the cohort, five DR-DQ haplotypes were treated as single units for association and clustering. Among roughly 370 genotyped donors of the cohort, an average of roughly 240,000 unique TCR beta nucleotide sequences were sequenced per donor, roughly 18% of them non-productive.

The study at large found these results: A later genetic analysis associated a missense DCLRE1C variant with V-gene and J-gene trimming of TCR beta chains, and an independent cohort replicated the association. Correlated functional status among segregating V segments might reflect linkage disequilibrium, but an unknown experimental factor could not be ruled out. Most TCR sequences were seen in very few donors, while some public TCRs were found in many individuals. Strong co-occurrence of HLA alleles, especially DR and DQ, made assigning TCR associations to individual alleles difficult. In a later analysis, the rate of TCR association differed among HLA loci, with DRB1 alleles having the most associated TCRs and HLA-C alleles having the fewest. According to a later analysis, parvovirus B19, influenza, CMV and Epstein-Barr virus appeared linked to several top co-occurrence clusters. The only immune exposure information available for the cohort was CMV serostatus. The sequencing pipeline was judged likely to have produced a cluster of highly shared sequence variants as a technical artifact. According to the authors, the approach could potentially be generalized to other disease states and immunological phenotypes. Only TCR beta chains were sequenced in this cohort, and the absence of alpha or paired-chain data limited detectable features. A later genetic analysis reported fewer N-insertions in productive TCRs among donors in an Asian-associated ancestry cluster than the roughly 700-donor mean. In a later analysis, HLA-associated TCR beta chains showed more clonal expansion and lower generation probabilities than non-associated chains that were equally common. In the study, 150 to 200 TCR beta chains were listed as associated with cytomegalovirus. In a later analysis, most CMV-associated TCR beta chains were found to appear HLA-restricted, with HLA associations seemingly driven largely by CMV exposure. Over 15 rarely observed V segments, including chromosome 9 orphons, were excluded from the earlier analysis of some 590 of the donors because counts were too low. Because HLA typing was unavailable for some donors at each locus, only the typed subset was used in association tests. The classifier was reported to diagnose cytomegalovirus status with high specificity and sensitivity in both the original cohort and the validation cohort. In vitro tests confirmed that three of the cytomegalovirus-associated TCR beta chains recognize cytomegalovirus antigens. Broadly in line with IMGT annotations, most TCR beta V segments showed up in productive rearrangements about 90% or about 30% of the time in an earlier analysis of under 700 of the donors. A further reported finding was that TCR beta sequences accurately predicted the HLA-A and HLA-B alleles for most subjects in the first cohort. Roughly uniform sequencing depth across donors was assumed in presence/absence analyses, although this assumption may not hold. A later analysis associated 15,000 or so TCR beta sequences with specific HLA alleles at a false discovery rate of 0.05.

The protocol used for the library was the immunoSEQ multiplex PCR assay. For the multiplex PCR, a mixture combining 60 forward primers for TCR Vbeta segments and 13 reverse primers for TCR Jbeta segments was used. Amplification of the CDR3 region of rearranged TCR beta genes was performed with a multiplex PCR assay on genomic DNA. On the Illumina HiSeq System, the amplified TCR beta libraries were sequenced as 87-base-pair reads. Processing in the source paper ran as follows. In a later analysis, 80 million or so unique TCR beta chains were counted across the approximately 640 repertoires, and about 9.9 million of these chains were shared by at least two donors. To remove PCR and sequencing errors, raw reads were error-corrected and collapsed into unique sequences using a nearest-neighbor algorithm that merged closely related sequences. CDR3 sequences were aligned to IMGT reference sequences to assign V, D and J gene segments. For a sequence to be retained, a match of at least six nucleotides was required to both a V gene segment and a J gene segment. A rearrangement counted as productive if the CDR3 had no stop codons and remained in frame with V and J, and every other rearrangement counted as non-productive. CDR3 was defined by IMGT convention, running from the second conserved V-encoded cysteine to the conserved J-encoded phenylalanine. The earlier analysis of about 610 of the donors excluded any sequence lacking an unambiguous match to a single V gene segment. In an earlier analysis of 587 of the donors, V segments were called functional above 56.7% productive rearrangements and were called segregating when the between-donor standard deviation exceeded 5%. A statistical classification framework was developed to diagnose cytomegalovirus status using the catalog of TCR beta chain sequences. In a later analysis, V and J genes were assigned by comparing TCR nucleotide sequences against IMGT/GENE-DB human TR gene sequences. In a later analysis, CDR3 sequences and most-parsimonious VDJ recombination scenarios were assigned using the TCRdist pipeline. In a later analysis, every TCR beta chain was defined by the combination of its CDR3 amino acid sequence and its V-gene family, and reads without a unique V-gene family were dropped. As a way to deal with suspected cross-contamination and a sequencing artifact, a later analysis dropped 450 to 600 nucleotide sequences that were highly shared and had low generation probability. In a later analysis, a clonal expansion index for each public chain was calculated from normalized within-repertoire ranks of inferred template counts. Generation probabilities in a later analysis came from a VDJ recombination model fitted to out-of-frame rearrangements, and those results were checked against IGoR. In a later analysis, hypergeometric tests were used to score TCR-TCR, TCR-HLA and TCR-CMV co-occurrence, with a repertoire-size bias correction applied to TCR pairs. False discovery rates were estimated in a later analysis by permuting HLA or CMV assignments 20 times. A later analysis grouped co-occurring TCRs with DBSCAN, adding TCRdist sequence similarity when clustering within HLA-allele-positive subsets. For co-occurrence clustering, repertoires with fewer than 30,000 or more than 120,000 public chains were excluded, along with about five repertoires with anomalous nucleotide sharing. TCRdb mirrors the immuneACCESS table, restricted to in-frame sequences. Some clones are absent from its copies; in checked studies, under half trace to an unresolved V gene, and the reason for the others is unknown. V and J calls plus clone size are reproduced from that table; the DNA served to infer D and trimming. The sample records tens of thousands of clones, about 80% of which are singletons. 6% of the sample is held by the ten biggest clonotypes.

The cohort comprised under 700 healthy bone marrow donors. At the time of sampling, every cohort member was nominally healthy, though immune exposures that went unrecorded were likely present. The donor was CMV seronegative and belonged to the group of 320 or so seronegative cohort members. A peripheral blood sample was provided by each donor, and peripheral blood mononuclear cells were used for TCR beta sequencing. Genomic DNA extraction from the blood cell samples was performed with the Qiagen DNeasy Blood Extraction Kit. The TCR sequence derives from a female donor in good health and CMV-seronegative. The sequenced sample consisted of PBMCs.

For the CDR3, the sequence is CASSQKTDVTGNYEQYF. The DNA reads as follows: TGTGCCAGCAGCCAAAAGACCGACGTAACAGGGAACTACGAGCAGTACTTC. The chain is made from TRBV14 and TRBJ2-7; a tentative D match to TRBD1 spans 6 bases. CDR1 and CDR2, per the germline V gene, are SGHDN and FVKESK. V is clipped by 2 bases and J by 3 bases, and the sequence between their germline boundaries is 20 bases long. There are 17 amino acids in the CDR3, from cysteine to phenylalanine inclusive. Left in the record is the CDR3 DNA by itself, 51 bases read in frame from the first base.